The clone carrying this T cell receptor beta chain was picked up a small number of times. Its specificity is unknown. The PCR contained 60 Vbeta and 13 Jbeta primers. TCRdb keeps only in-frame clones here, not all; method: immunoSEQ multiplex PCR. The data show more than 95,000 clones, 55% to 65% seen once. This specimen comes from a study of cytomegalovirus exposure and HLA in healthy donors. The ends were cut back, 4 bases at V and 2 bases at J, with 10 bases in the middle. Germline V gene data show CDR1 as SGHNT and CDR2 as YYREEE (reference sequence). This CDR3 has 14 amino acids. Overall study results and limits: An analysis done earlier found most TCR beta V segments productive about 87% or about 30% of the time. Whilst most TCR sequences proved rare, a subset of public TCRs occurred across many donors.

V is TRBV5-4 and J is TRBJ1-3; D is possibly TRBD1 (6 bases). The receptor was derived from a woman aged 40 to 50 in good health and CMV-seropositive. Input material: PBMCs. The CDR3: CASSITGTGNTIYF. CDR3 nucleotide sequence: TGTGCCAGCAGCATCACAGGGACTGGAAACACCATATATTTT.